Following are 2 T cell receptor beta chains from one sample sequenced in a study of T cell clonality in common variable immunodeficiency. Their recognized antigens are unknown. Sequencing was performed with immunoSEQ multiplex PCR; in TCRdb, only in-frame clones are kept and a portion is missing. This record lists some 11,000 clones, none seen once only, and the top ten clones contain more than 5.5%. Broader study findings: In common variable immunodeficiency, TCR beta chains reportedly carried fewer deletions and N-nucleotide insertions.

Sequenced input: peripheral blood mononuclear cells. The receptors were gathered from a human donor with common variable immunodeficiency.

As concerns this clone: The read comes to an end 3 residues before the CDR3 does, leaving the germline J gene to fill in the end. The chain has TRBV6-2 or TRBV6-3 and TRBJ1-1; tentative D call: TRBD1 (6 bases). CDR3 length equals 14 residues. Germline V lookup: CDR1 MNHEY, CDR2 SVGEGT. The V and J ends lost 5 bases and 0 bases respectively, with 10 bases between them. The CDR3 sequence is CASSDRSMNTEAFF. CDR3 bases read: TGTGCCAGCAGTGACAGGAGCATGAACACTGAA.

This clone was counted at least ten times. The CDR3 goes on 3 residues after the read ends, and that part is filled in from the germline J gene. The chain is built from TRBV29-1 and TRBJ2-7; TRBD2 agrees at 8 bases. The V segment lost 4 bases and the J segment 0 bases; nucleotides outside the gene matches: 5. CDR3 length: 14 amino acids. The V gene's germline CDR1 is SQVTM and CDR2 ANQGSEA. CDR3 in amino acids: CSVVASGHSYEQYF. The DNA read from the CDR3 is TGCAGCGTTGTAGCTAGCGGGCACTCCTACGAG.